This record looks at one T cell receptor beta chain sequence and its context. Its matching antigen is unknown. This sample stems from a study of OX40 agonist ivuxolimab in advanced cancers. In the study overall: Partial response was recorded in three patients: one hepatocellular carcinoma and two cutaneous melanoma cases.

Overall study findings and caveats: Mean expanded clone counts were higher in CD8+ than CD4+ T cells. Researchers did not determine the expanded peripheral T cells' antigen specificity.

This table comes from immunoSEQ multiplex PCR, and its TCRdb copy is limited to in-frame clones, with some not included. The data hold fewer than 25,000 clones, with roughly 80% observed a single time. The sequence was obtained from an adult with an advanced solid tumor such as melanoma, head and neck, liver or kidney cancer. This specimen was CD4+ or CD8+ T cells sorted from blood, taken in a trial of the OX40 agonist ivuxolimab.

The CDR3 coding sequence is TGTGCCAGCAGTTACTCGGCCAGGTTTACTGAAGCTTTCTTT. Translating gives CASSYSARFTEAFF. V is TRBV6-5 and J is TRBJ1-1; D not resolved. CDR1 is MNHEY and CDR2 is SVGAGI in the germline V gene. Trimming pared 0 bases from V and 5 bases from J, leaving 10 bases between. CDR3 size: 14 residues.